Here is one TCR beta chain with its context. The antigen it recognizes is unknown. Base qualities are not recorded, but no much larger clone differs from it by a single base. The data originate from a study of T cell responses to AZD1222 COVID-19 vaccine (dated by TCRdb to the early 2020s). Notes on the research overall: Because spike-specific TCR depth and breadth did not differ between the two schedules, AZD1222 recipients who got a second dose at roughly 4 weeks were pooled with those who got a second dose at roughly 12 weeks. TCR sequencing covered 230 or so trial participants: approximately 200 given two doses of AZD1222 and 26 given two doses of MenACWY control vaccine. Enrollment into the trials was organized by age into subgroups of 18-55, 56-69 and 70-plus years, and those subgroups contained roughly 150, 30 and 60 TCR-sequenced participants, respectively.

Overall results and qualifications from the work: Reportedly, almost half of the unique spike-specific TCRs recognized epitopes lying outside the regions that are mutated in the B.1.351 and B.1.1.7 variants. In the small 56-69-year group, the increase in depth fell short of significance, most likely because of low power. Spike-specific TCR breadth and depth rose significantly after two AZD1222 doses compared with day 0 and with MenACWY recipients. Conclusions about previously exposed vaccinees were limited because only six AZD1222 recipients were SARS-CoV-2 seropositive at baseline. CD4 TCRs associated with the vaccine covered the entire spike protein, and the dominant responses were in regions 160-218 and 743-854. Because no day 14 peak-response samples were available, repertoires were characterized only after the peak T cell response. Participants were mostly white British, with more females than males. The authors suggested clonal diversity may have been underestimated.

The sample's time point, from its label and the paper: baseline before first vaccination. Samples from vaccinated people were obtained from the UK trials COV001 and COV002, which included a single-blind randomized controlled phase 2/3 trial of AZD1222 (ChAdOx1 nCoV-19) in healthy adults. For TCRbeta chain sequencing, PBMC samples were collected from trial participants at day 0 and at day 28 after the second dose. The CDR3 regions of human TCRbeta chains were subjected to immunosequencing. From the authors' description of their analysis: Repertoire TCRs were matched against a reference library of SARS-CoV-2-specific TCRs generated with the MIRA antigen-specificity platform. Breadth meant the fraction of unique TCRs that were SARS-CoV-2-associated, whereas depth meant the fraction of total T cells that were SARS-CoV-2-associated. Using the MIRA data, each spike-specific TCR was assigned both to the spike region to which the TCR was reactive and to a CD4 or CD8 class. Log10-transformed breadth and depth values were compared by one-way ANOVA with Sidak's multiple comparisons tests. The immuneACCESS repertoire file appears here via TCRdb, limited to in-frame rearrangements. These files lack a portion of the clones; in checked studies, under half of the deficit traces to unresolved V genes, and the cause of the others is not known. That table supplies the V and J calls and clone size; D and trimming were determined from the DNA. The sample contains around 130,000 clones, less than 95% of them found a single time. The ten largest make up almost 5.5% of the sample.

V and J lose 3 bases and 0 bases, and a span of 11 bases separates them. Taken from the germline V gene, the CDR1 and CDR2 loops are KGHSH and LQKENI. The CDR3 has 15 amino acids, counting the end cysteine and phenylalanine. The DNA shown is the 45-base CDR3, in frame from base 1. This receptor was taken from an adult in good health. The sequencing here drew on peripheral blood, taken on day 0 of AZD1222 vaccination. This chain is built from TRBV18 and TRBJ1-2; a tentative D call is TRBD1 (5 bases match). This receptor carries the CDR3 CASSPIQEANYGYTF. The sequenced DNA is TGTGCCAGCTCACCTATACAGGAAGCTAACTATGGCTACACCTTC.